The subject of this entry is one T cell receptor (beta chain). What it recognizes is unknown. This specimen comes from a study of spatial heterogeneity in lung cancer. In the study overall: There were, on average, more than 9.5 raw-read appearances for each unique TCR and UMI combination.

From the 5' RACE reads, TCRdb called clonotypes with MiXCR, one entry per CDR3 protein. The sample includes 40,000 or so distinct CDR3 sequences, 6% to 8% seen only once; the top ten take under 30%. Notes on the study in general: TCRs found ubiquitously expanded in tumor appeared in blood more at resection than at follow-up.

Time point described: sample taken at primary tumor resection. Sequencing covered unsorted whole RNA taken from tumor, nontumor lung or frozen PBMC. The approximately 72 donors had untreated early-stage non-small cell lung cancer. This TCR was sampled from a male donor with early-stage non-small cell lung cancer. Sample: PBMCs, taken at surgery.

The CDR3: CATSDPDRDIGEQFF. CDR3 sequence (DNA): TGTGCCACCAGTGACCCTGACAGGGATATCGGTGAGCAGTTCTTC. The chain is built from TRBV24-1 and TRBJ2-1; 7 positions match TRBD1. Germline CDR1 reads KGHDR; CDR2 reads SFDVKD. There are 15 residues in the CDR3. Germline trimming cut 4 bases from V and 9 bases from J; bases unmatched to any gene: 11.